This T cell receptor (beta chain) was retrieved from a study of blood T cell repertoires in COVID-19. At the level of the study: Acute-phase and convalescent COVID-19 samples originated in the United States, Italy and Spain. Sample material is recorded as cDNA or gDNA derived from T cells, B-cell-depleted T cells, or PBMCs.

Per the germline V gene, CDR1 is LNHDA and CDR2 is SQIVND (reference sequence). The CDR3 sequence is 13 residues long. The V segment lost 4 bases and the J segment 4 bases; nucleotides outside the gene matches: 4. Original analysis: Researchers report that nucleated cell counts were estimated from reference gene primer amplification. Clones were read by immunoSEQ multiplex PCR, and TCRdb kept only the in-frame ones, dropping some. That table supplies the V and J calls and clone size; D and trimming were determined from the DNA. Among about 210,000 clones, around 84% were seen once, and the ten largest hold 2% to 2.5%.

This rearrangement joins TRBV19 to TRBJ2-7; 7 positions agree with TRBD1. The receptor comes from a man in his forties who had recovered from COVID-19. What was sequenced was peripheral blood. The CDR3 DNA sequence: TGTGCCAGTAGTACTCGACAGGGTTACGAGCAGTACTTC. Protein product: CASSTRQGYEQYF.